Sequencing of this T cell receptor beta chain was carried out in a study of blood T cell repertoires in COVID-19. Some clones are missing from TCRdb's copy, which holds only in-frame ones; the method was immunoSEQ multiplex PCR. The profile shows fewer than 150,000 clones, under 85% of them singletons. This clone has more than one count but fewer than ten. A read error may account for a junction end that differs from germline. This CDR3 has 16 residues. The germline V gene encodes CDR1 SSHAT and CDR2 FNYEAQ (reference sequence). Sequencing was done on a sample of peripheral blood. This clonotype originated in a woman aged 80 or over in a cohort sampled during active or convalescent COVID-19. The chain recombines TRBV7-7 with TRBJ2-4; perhaps TRBD1 as D (6 bases). CDR3 nucleotide sequence: TGTGCTAGCAGCTATGGTATAGGGGGTTCGCTGGACATTCAGTACTTC. This translates into CASSYGIGGSLDIQYF.